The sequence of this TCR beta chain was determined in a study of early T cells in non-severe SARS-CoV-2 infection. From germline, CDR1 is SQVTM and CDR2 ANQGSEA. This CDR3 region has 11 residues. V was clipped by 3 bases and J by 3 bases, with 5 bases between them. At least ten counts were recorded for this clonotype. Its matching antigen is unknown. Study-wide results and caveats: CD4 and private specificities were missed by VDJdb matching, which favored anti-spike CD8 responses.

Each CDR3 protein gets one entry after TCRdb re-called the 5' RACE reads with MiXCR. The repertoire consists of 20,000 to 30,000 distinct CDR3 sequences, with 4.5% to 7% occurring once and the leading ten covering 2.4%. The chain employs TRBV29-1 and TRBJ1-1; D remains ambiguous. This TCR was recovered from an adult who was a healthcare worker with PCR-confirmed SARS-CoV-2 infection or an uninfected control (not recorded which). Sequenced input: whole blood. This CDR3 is CSVDDYTEAFF. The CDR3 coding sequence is TGCAGCGTTGATGATTACACTGAAGCTTTCTTT.